The 27 T cell receptor beta chains below all came from one sample that was sequenced in a study of identical twins. TCRdb passed the 5' RACE reads through MiXCR, listing each CDR3 protein once. The data contain 150,000 or so distinct CDR3 sequences, roughly 3.3% of them singletons. The specimen was memory T cells sorted from blood. These receptors originate from a man between 18 and 35 years old in good health.

This clonotype was observed many times. The genes are TRBV7-2 and TRBJ1-2, with 9 bases matching TRBD1. Losses at the gene ends were 10 bases for V and 7 bases for J; bases not matched to a gene: 16. The CDR3 has 15 residues. Germline V gives CDR1 SGHTA, CDR2 FQGNSA. In DNA, the CDR3 is TGTGCCACGGAGAGGGACAGGGCCGGCGGGTTTGGCTACACCTTC. Translation: CATERDRAGGFGYTF.

This clonotype has at least ten counts. The chain employs TRBV7-2 and TRBJ2-5, with a tentative D call TRBD2 (5 bases). CDR3 length equals 16 residues. CDR1 and CDR2 (germline): SGHTA, FQGNSA. Trimming removed 4 bases from V and 5 bases from J, with 20 bases in between. The CDR3 DNA sequence: TGTGCCAGCAGCTATCTTGCGGGCAACCCCAAGGAGACCCAGTACTTC. Its protein is CASSYLAGNPKETQYF.

This clonotype was seen repeatedly, ten times or more. The J gene is TRBJ2-3, the V gene TRBV6-1, with 8 bases lining up with TRBD2. The CDR3 sequence is 14 residues long. Unmatched junction bases numbered 6, after V lost 6 bases and J lost 4 bases. Germline lookup yields CDR1 MNHNS and CDR2 SASEGT. The CDR3 protein is CASRKTSVADTQYF. The CDR3 DNA sequence: TGTGCCAGCAGGAAGACTAGCGTGGCAGATACGCAGTATTTT.

This clonotype showed up many times. The V and J genes are TRBV28 and TRBJ1-4; D gene unclear. The V end lost 2 bases, the J end lost 7 bases, and 5 bases lay between the germline ends. The germline CDR1 and CDR2 sequences are MDHEN and SYDVKM. This CDR3 has 12 amino acids. As DNA, the CDR3 is TGTGCCAGCAGTTTAAGTGGTGAAAAACTGTTTTTT. It is translated as CASSLSGEKLFF. The entire variable domain, with the rest obtained from reference TRBV28 and TRBJ1-4, is as follows: DVKVTQSSRYLVKRTGEKVFLECVQDMDHENMFWYRQDPGLGLRLIYFSYDVKMKEKGDIPEGYSVSREKKERFSLILESASTNQTSMYLCASSLSGEKLFFGSGTQLSVL.

There are many counts of this clonotype. At one of its ends the junction is not consistent with the germline gene, which may arise from a read error. V is TRBV5-6 and J is TRBJ1-4, with 8 bases aligning to TRBD1. Germline V CDR1 and CDR2: SGHDT, YYEEEE. This CDR3 comprises 12 residues. The CDR3 DNA reads TGTGCCAGCAGCAGGACAGGGATCCACGATGTTTTT. It yields the protein CASSRTGIHDVF.

This clonotype was seen repeatedly, ten times or more. V usage is TRBV20-1 and J usage is TRBJ2-1, with 9 bases that match TRBD2. The CDR3 loop spans 14 amino acids. The ends lost 4 bases at V and 4 bases at J; junction bases unmatched: 5. CDR1 is DFQATT and CDR2 is SNEGSKA in the germline V gene (reference sequence). CDR3 DNA: TGCAGTGCTAAGACTAGCGGCCGTTACAATGAGCAGTTCTTC. This codes for CSAKTSGRYNEQFF.

This clonotype was counted at least ten times. The chain is built from TRBV30 and TRBJ2-7, with D unresolved. The CDR3 sequence is 11 residues long. Trimming took off 4 bases at V and 0 bases at J, with 4 bases between the two ends. The germline CDR1 and CDR2 sequences are GTSNPN and SVGIG (reference sequence). Written as DNA, the CDR3 is TGTGCCTGGACAGACTCCTACGAGCAGTACTTC. Protein: CAWTDSYEQYF.

This clonotype was counted ten times or more. The CDR3 is CASSLSSGKEQFF. DNA for the CDR3: TGCGCCAGCAGCCTCTCTAGCGGGAAGGAGCAGTTCTTC. This chain uses TRBV4-3 with TRBJ2-1; TRBD2 agrees at 9 bases. With V trimmed by 4 bases and J by 10 bases, 5 bases remained unmatched. CDR1 and CDR2 from the germline V gene are LGHNA and YSLEER. This CDR3 has 13 amino acids.

This clonotype was detected ten times or more. The chain couples TRBV3-1 to TRBJ1-3; D is ambiguous. Germline V gene lookup returns CDR1 LGHDT and CDR2 YNNKEL (reference sequence). The CDR3 sequence is 13 residues long. The V end was cut by 5 bases, the J end by 1 base, with 6 bases between. In DNA, the CDR3 is TGTGCCAGCAGCTGGACGTCTGGAAACACCATATATTTT. Protein sequence: CASSWTSGNTIYF.

In this sample, this clonotype turned up many times. V gene TRBV5-6 combines with J gene TRBJ2-5, with no clear D. The CDR3 runs 13 residues. Trimming shortened V by 4 bases and J by 4 bases, and 11 bases separated the two germline ends. CDR1 SGHDT and CDR2 YYEEEE come from the germline V gene. In DNA form, the CDR3 reads TGTGCCAGCAGCCCCCCCGTTGGAGAGACCCAGTACTTC. This codes for CASSPPVGETQYF.

This clonotype was counted many times. The genes are TRBV12-3 or TRBV12-4 and TRBJ2-7, with a tentative D call TRBD1 (6 bases). With 6 bases removed from V and 3 bases from J, the gap between germline ends came to 9 bases. The CDR3 has 12 amino acids. CDR3: CASSRGYYEQYF. In DNA, the CDR3 is TGTGCCAGCAGCAGGGGTTACTACGAGCAGTACTTC.

This clonotype was recorded at least ten times. This sequence joins TRBV5-1 and TRBJ2-2, with D hard to call. V lost 0 bases to trimming and J lost 3 bases, with 9 bases between them. Per germline, CDR1 SGHRS and CDR2 YFSETQ. This CDR3 comprises 15 residues. In DNA form, the CDR3 reads TGCGCCAGCAGCTTGGTAGTATCGGACACCGGGGAGCTGTTTTTT. Amino acid sequence: CASSLVVSDTGELFF.

This clonotype occurred many times. This sequence joins TRBV20-1 and TRBJ2-1, with 9 bases that match TRBD2. J lost 6 bases, V lost 5 bases, and 5 bases had no gene match. This CDR3 region has 13 residues. CDR1 and CDR2 from the germline V gene are DFQATT and SNEGSKA (reference sequence). The CDR3 reads CSAFQLAGNEQFF. In nucleotides, the CDR3 is TGCAGTGCTTTTCAACTAGCGGGCAATGAGCAGTTCTTC.

This clonotype showed up many times. The CDR3 DNA is TGTGCCAGCAGCCAAGCGCTGGGAGATACGCAGTATTTT. Residues: CASSQALGDTQYF. This sequence joins TRBV3-1 and TRBJ2-3; no firm D call. The length of the CDR3 is 13 residues. CDR1 is LGHDT, CDR2 YNNKEL, per germline (reference sequence). The V end was cut by 1 base, the J end by 5 bases, with 7 bases between.

This clonotype has a count of ten or more. This chain connects TRBV6-1 to TRBJ2-6; D not resolved. The ends were cut back, 6 bases at V and 0 bases at J, with 12 bases in the middle. CDR3 size: 16 residues. Germline lookup yields CDR1 MNHNS and CDR2 SASEGT. CDR3 in amino acids: CASSSIMFSGANVLTF. The CDR3 DNA follows: TGTGCCAGCAGCTCCATTATGTTCTCTGGGGCCAACGTCCTGACTTTC.

This sequence joins TRBV20-1 and TRBJ1-3, with D hard to call. This CDR3 region has 12 residues. Germline CDR1 reads DFQATT; CDR2 reads SNEGSKA (reference sequence). V lost 3 bases and J lost 0, with 3 bases in between. The DNA of the CDR3 is TGCAGTGCTAGGCACTCTGGAAACACCATATATTTT. Translated: CSARHSGNTIYF.

In its sample, this clonotype was seen many times. The chain employs TRBV12-3 or TRBV12-4 and TRBJ1-2; D perhaps matches TRBD1 (6 bases). Trimming cost V 7 bases and J 7 bases, with 22 bases left between them. The CDR3 is 15 amino acids. CDR3 DNA: TGTGCCAGCACCGTACGCCCCAACAGGGAGGGTGGCTACACCTTC. This sequence encodes CASTVRPNREGGYTF.

This clonotype was seen at least ten times. The rearrangement uses TRBV6-1 and TRBJ1-5, with D tentatively TRBD1 (6 bases). CDR1 and CDR2 from the germline V gene are MNHNS and SASEGT. The CDR3 is 15 residues long. Trimming took off 5 bases at V and 4 bases at J, with 15 bases between the two ends. CDR3 residues: CASSKTGLGNQPQHF. The CDR3 bases are TGTGCCAGCAGTAAAACAGGGCTGGGGAATCAGCCCCAGCATTTT.

In this sample, this clonotype turned up a few times. The chain employs TRBV20-1 and TRBJ1-2; weak D call: TRBD1 (6 bases). This CDR3 spans 12 amino acids. Germline V gene sequence: CDR1 DFQATT, CDR2 SNEGSKA (reference sequence). The CDR3 spells CSTRGAGEGYTF. In nucleotides, the CDR3 is TGCAGCACCCGCGGGGCAGGGGAGGGCTACACCTTC.

This clonotype was seen many times. This chain links TRBV4-3 with TRBJ2-3, with unresolved D. Germline loops: CDR1 LGHNA, CDR2 YSLEER. The CDR3 is 13 residues long. The ends were cut back, 0 bases at V and 6 bases at J, with 7 bases in the middle. In DNA form, the CDR3 reads TGCGCCAGCAGCCAAGATTTCGGGGATACGCAGTATTTT. Its translation: CASSQDFGDTQYF.

At least ten counts were recorded for this clonotype. This chain links TRBV7-9 with TRBJ1-1, with TRBD1 matching over 7 bases. The ends lost 2 bases at V and 3 bases at J; junction bases unmatched: 3. Germline CDR1 and CDR2: SEHNR and FQNEAQ (reference sequence). The CDR3 runs to 14 residues. The CDR3 coding sequence is TGTGCCAGCAGCTTATCAGGGGGTGACACTGAAGCTTTCTTT. Translated: CASSLSGGDTEAFF.

In the case of this clonotype: This may arise from a read error, as a much more abundant clone is one base away. The rearrangement joins TRBV4-3 to TRBJ1-4; D unclear. V was clipped by 3 bases and J by 7 bases, with 6 bases between them. Germline-derived CDR1 and CDR2 are LGHNA and YSLEER. The CDR3 is 12 residues long. The CDR3, as DNA: TGCGCCAGCAGCCACAGGAGTGAAAAACTGTTTTTT. Protein: CASSHRSEKLFF.

This chain uses TRBV6-1 with TRBJ2-7; 8 bases align to TRBD1. V lost 3 bases to trimming and J lost 6 bases; unmatched junction nucleotides: 4. The CDR3 has 13 residues. Germline assignment: CDR1 MNHNS and CDR2 SASEGT. The CDR3 region has the DNA TGTGCCAGCAGTGACAGGGGGCTTACCGAGCAGTACTTC. Its translation: CASSDRGLTEQYF.

This clonotype has ten or more counts. The chain combines TRBV5-1 with TRBJ2-1, with 11 positions matching TRBD1. The CDR3 extends over 18 amino acids. Germline lookup yields CDR1 SGHRS and CDR2 YFSETQ. V gave up 4 bases and J gave up 0 bases; unmatched junction bases: 9. In DNA, the CDR3 is TGCGCCAGCAGCCGGACAGGGGGCGCCAAAAGCTCCTACAATGAGCAGTTCTTC. The encoded protein is CASSRTGGAKSSYNEQFF.

This clonotype has ten or more counts. J is TRBJ2-3 and V is TRBV12-3 or TRBV12-4; tentatively, D is TRBD2 (7 bases). Between the trimmed V and J ends, which lost 5 bases and 6 bases, there was a span of 21 bases. The CDR3 extends over 16 amino acids. The CDR3 DNA reads as TGTGCCAGCAGTCCCTTCCTAGGGGGGGACTTGGATACGCAGTATTTT. Protein: CASSPFLGGDLDTQYF.

In its sample, this clonotype was seen many times. CDR3 nucleotides: TGTGCCAGCCGACCGGGACAGGGGTTTGGGACCCAGTACTTC. Translating gives CASRPGQGFGTQYF. J is TRBJ2-5 and V is TRBV6-1; 10 bases are a match to TRBD1. V lost 8 bases to trimming and J lost 7 bases; unmatched junction nucleotides: 10. This CDR3 region has 14 residues. Looked up from germline, CDR1 is MNHNS and CDR2 is SASEGT.

This clonotype was counted only a few times. CDR3 DNA sequence: TGTGCCAGCAGCCCCCGAGTGGCGAGCTCTGGGGCCAACGTCCTGACTTTC. This gives the protein CASSPRVASSGANVLTF. The chain joins TRBV3-1 to TRBJ2-6, with no clear D. The CDR3 has 17 residues. Looked up from germline, CDR1 is LGHDT and CDR2 is YNNKEL (reference sequence). Trimming stripped 4 bases from V and 0 bases from J, with 13 bases between.